The 3 T cell receptor beta chains below were found in one sample sequenced in a study of T cell repertoires in cytomegalovirus infection. Each CDR3 protein gets one entry after TCRdb re-called the reads with MiXCR. Among about 140,000 distinct CDR3 sequences, about 6.5% were seen once, and the ten largest hold roughly 17%. Material for sequencing was PBMCs. The receptors originated from a human donor in good health (CMV status not recorded). Some clones in this sample may be carry-over from other donors' samples.

There are many counts of this clonotype. This chain links TRBV4-2 with TRBJ2-5; D unclear. The germline V and J ends were trimmed by 1 base and 2 bases, with 8 bases remaining between them. The germline V gene has CDR1 LGHNA and CDR2 YNFKEQ. There are 14 residues in the CDR3. CDR3 DNA: TGTGCCAGCAGCCAAGTTGTGGGGCAAGAGACCCAGTACTTC. This encodes CASSQVVGQETQYF.

Ten or more counts support this clonotype. V is TRBV19 and J is TRBJ2-3; the D call may be TRBD1 or TRBD2 (5 bases each). V was clipped by 0 bases and J by 4 bases, with 14 bases between them. Germline values: CDR1 LNHDA, CDR2 SQIVND (reference sequence). The CDR3 is 16 residues long. Written as DNA, the CDR3 is TGTGCCAGTAGTATAGATCTTTGGGGGATCGCAGATACGCAGTATTTT. Translation gives CASSIDLWGIADTQYF.

The V gene is TRBV5-5, the J gene TRBJ2-5; D is possibly TRBD1 (5 bases). V lost 0 bases and J lost 1, with 13 bases in between. The CDR3 consists of 16 residues. Germline values: CDR1 SGHKS, CDR2 YYEKEE (reference sequence). The CDR3 protein is CASSLANNRFQETQYF. The CDR3 nucleotides are TGTGCCAGCAGCTTGGCCAATAACAGGTTCCAAGAGACCCAGTACTTC.